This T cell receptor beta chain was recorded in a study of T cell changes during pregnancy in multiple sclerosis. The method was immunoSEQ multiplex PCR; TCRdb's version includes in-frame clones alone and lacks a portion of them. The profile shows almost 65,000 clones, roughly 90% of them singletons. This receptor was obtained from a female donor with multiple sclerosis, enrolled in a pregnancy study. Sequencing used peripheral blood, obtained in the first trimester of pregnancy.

The CDR3 coding sequence is TGTGCCAGCAGTGGACCGGGGATTCCTAGCTCTGGGGCCAACGTCCTGACTTTC. Translating it yields CASSGPGIPSSGANVLTF. The chain carries TRBV25-1 and TRBJ2-6, with TRBD2 as a possible D gene (5 bases). The V and J ends lost 4 bases and 0 bases respectively, with 16 bases between them. The CDR3 is 18 amino acids. Per the germline V gene, CDR1 is MGHDK and CDR2 is SYGVNS.